Listed below are T cell receptor beta chains from one sample, sequenced in a study of molecular identifiers for immune sequencing clone quantification. MiXCR, run by TCRdb on the PCR reads, gives a single entry per CDR3 protein. The table lists approximately 320,000 distinct CDR3 sequences, roughly a quarter of them singletons. The sequenced material came from naive CD8+ T cells from blood, with Jurkat cell RNA spiked in. The receptors stem from a human donor in good health. Some libraries in this study had Jurkat cell RNA spiked in. CDR3s include the opening cysteine and the closing phenylalanine or tryptophan. Where a row states a size, it is once, few, many or the class of an expanded clone; other rows omit it.

j_gene: TRBJ2-7; v_gene: TRBV7-2; abundance: many; CDR3aa: CASSLAGLAGSYEQYF
j_gene: TRBJ2-3; v_gene: TRBV27; abundance: many; CDR3aa: CASTLGSTSTDTQYF
j_gene: TRBJ2-7; v_gene: TRBV5-6; abundance: few; CDR3aa: CASSFASEQYF
j_gene: TRBJ2-1; v_gene: TRBV4-3; abundance: many; CDR3aa: CASRGPGDNEQFF
j_gene: TRBJ2-2; v_gene: TRBV29-1; abundance: few; CDR3aa: CSAHGGLANTGELFF
j_gene: TRBJ1-2; v_gene: TRBV6-6; abundance: many; CDR3aa: CASSYSLSVGTANYGYTF
j_gene: TRBJ2-1; v_gene: TRBV4-1; abundance: few; CDR3aa: CASSQVAGGWVDEQFF
j_gene: TRBJ2-3; v_gene: TRBV30; abundance: many; CDR3aa: CAWSVRDTQYF
j_gene: TRBJ2-7; v_gene: TRBV4-2; abundance: NA; CDR3aa: CASSREKSVEQYF
j_gene: TRBJ2-7; v_gene: TRBV20-1; abundance: few; CDR3aa: CSARDRDRILHEQYF
j_gene: TRBJ2-5; v_gene: TRBV6-2/TRBV6-3; abundance: NA; CDR3aa: CASSRTTGAETQYF
j_gene: TRBJ2-3; v_gene: TRBV18; abundance: few; CDR3aa: CASSPFTSGGTDTQYF
j_gene: TRBJ1-1; v_gene: TRBV7-9; abundance: NA; CDR3aa: CASSLGQGDTVAFF
j_gene: TRBJ1-5; v_gene: TRBV14; abundance: few; CDR3aa: CASSAYNQPQHF
j_gene: TRBJ2-1; v_gene: TRBV5-1; abundance: many; CDR3aa: CASSPLEGGLAVPISYNEQFF
j_gene: TRBJ1-1; v_gene: TRBV5-1; abundance: NA; CDR3aa: CASGSGVFDRTEAFF
j_gene: TRBJ2-3; v_gene: TRBV11-2; abundance: few; CDR3aa: CASSFARLAGWGTDTQYF
j_gene: TRBJ1-1; v_gene: TRBV27; abundance: many; CDR3aa: CASSLGGRATEAFF
j_gene: TRBJ1-4; v_gene: TRBV7-9; abundance: many; CDR3aa: CASSLGPGQGGLYEKLFF
j_gene: TRBJ2-2; v_gene: TRBV6-6; abundance: few; CDR3aa: CASSDPGGANTGELFF
j_gene: TRBJ2-1; v_gene: TRBV4-1; abundance: few; CDR3aa: CASSQGLLAGNYNEQFF
j_gene: TRBJ1-5; v_gene: TRBV6-2/TRBV6-3; abundance: few; CDR3aa: CASSPGTIGSNQPQHF
j_gene: TRBJ1-5; v_gene: TRBV29-1; abundance: once; CDR3aa: CRGEEGKGSQHF
j_gene: TRBJ1-5; v_gene: TRBV10-2; abundance: few; CDR3aa: CASSVGTVSNQPQHF
j_gene: TRBJ2-1; v_gene: TRBV5-3; abundance: NA; CDR3aa: CARSPPQPCSYNEQFF
j_gene: TRBJ2-7; v_gene: TRBV27; abundance: NA; CDR3aa: CASSNRGAYEQYF
j_gene: TRBJ2-3; v_gene: TRBV7-9; abundance: NA; CDR3aa: CASSFLIADTQYF
j_gene: TRBJ2-1; v_gene: TRBV7-9; abundance: once; CDR3aa: CASSSVLAGENEQFF
j_gene: TRBJ2-7; v_gene: TRBV7-9; abundance: NA; CDR3aa: CASSSSDRGEQYF
j_gene: TRBJ2-2; v_gene: TRBV6-1; abundance: many; CDR3aa: CASSEDRTNTGELFF
j_gene: TRBJ2-3; v_gene: TRBV19; abundance: few; CDR3aa: CASSIRTSGTDTQYF
j_gene: TRBJ1-2; v_gene: TRBV28; abundance: many; CDR3aa: CASSLRGALGYTF
j_gene: TRBJ2-7; v_gene: TRBV7-9; abundance: NA; CDR3aa: CASSPSRDITYEQYF
j_gene: TRBJ2-1; v_gene: TRBV11-3; abundance: NA; CDR3aa: CAGSFAYYNEQFF
j_gene: TRBJ2-3; v_gene: TRBV7-6; abundance: NA; CDR3aa: CASSLGGGARDTQYF
j_gene: TRBJ2-7; v_gene: TRBV7-4; abundance: NA; CDR3aa: CASSLPGGSGSYEQYF
j_gene: TRBJ2-7; v_gene: TRBV27; abundance: NA; CDR3aa: CASSYPQTGSTYEQYF
j_gene: TRBJ1-1; v_gene: TRBV4-1; abundance: NA; CDR3aa: CASSQGGVMNPEAFF
j_gene: TRBJ2-1; v_gene: TRBV9; abundance: many; CDR3aa: CASSSGRDNEQFF
j_gene: TRBJ2-7; v_gene: TRBV4-3; abundance: NA; CDR3aa: CASSQDTAGGYEQYF
j_gene: TRBJ2-3; v_gene: TRBV18; abundance: NA; CDR3aa: CASSPRDRRTDTQNF
j_gene: TRBJ2-4; v_gene: TRBV7-6; abundance: few; CDR3aa: CASSDTVGGQYF
j_gene: TRBJ2-1; v_gene: TRBV24-1; abundance: few; CDR3aa: CATSDYNEQFF
j_gene: TRBJ1-1; v_gene: TRBV25-1; abundance: many; CDR3aa: CASSDQGWTEAFF
j_gene: TRBJ2-3; v_gene: TRBV4-2; abundance: NA; CDR3aa: CASSQTLAGQATDTQYF
j_gene: TRBJ2-7; v_gene: TRBV27; abundance: many; CDR3aa: CASGQTGSLSYEQYF
j_gene: TRBJ2-7; v_gene: TRBV7-9; abundance: NA; CDR3aa: CASSLESGGYEQYF
j_gene: TRBJ1-4; v_gene: TRBV5-1; abundance: many; CDR3aa: CASSPTGTNEKLFF
j_gene: TRBJ2-1; v_gene: TRBV12-3/TRBV12-4; abundance: NA; CDR3aa: CASSSQGGPANEQFF
j_gene: TRBJ2-1; v_gene: TRBV30; abundance: NA; CDR3aa: CAWSTGTGVDEQFF
j_gene: TRBJ1-1; v_gene: TRBV7-9; abundance: NA; CDR3aa: CASSPRQGVMNTAAFF
j_gene: TRBJ2-7; v_gene: TRBV6-2/TRBV6-3; abundance: few; CDR3aa: CASSYGSSHEQYF
j_gene: TRBJ1-5; v_gene: TRBV28; abundance: NA; CDR3aa: CASSFYQGWSQPQHF
j_gene: TRBJ2-7; v_gene: TRBV20-1; abundance: NA; CDR3aa: CSARGRVGLYEQYF
j_gene: TRBJ2-1; v_gene: TRBV6-5; abundance: many; CDR3aa: CASSDLVNEQFF